The TCR beta chain described here comes from a study of CD8 T cells in Susac syndrome. This clonotype showed up just a few times. V was shortened by 5 bases and J by 1 base, with 11 bases between the two germline ends. CDR1 and CDR2 (germline): MNHEY, SMNVEV (reference sequence). This CDR3 spans 14 amino acids. TEMRA cells were enriched by FACS, and CD4+ and CD8+ T cells were negatively isolated. With random hexamers, about 0.5 to 1 ug RNA was reverse transcribed. TCR beta CDR3 was amplified by immunoSEQ multiplex PCR. This amplification extended across 54 Vbeta and 13 Jbeta segments. Using its own MiXCR run on the immunoSEQ multiplex PCR reads, TCRdb lists one record per CDR3 protein. In the table there are 400,000 to 550,000 distinct CDR3 sequences, approximately 89% of which are singletons.

The sample taken for sequencing was CD8+ T cells from PBMCs. The receptor comes from a human donor with multiple sclerosis. The rearrangement uses TRBV27 and TRBJ2-5; D may be TRBD1 (6 bases). CDR3 loop: CASSRTGFQETQYF. In nucleotides, the CDR3 is TGTGCCAGCAGTCGTACAGGGTTCCAAGAGACCCAGTACTTC.